This is a list of T cell receptor beta chains from one sample in a study of blood T cell repertoires in COVID-19. Some clones are missing from TCRdb's copy, which holds only in-frame ones; the method was immunoSEQ multiplex PCR. The profile shows 250,000 or so clones, more than 80% of them singletons. Sample: PBMCs or T cells enriched from blood (not recorded which). These receptor sequences come from a woman in her twenties or thirties with acute COVID-19. Each CDR3 is given with its conserved first and last residue. A D gene is named only where the DNA matches it firmly. Part of the rows lack a size; the others show once, few, many or a class for expanded clones.

v_call: TRBV30; clone_size: NA; j_call: TRBJ2-7; d_call: NA; cdr3_nt: TGTGCCTGGAGTGTCAGGGCGGCGCCCTACGAGCAGTACTTC; cdr3_aa: CAWSVRAAPYEQYF
v_call: TRBV7-2; clone_size: NA; j_call: TRBJ1-6; d_call: TRBD1; cdr3_nt: TGTGCCAGCAGCCGTTGGGGACAGTCCTATAATTCACCCCTCCACTTT; cdr3_aa: CASSRWGQSYNSPLHF
v_call: TRBV6-5; clone_size: NA; j_call: TRBJ1-2; d_call: TRBD1; cdr3_nt: TGTGCCAGCACCCAGGGGGCTGGCTACACCTTC; cdr3_aa: CASTQGAGYTF
v_call: TRBV24-1; clone_size: NA; j_call: TRBJ1-5; d_call: NA; cdr3_nt: TGTGCCACCAGTTCTGGGGCAGGTCAGCCCCAGCATTTT; cdr3_aa: CATSSGAGQPQHF
v_call: TRBV6-2/TRBV6-3; clone_size: NA; j_call: TRBJ2-7; d_call: TRBD2; cdr3_nt: TGTGCCAGCAGTAGAGGGACTAGCGTTCCCTACGAGCAGTACTTC; cdr3_aa: CASSRGTSVPYEQYF
v_call: TRBV3-1/TRBV3-2; clone_size: NA; j_call: TRBJ2-1; d_call: TRBD2; cdr3_nt: TGTGCCAGCAGCGGACGACTAGCGGGATACGAAAATGAGCAGTTCTTC; cdr3_aa: CASSGRLAGYENEQFF
v_call: TRBV7-6; clone_size: NA; j_call: TRBJ1-3; d_call: NA; cdr3_nt: TGTGCCAGCAGCTTAACCCCAGTTCCTGGAAACACCATATATTTT; cdr3_aa: CASSLTPVPGNTIYF
v_call: TRBV30; clone_size: NA; j_call: TRBJ2-7; d_call: TRBD2; cdr3_nt: TGTGCCTGGAGACAGGGTAACGGCGCGGGAGGAGTACCTGTCCACGAGCAGTACTTC; cdr3_aa: CAWRQGNGAGGVPVHEQYF
v_call: TRBV6-1; clone_size: NA; j_call: TRBJ1-2; d_call: NA; cdr3_nt: TGTGCCAGCAGTGAAGTTTCGGGGGGCAACTATGGCTACACCTTC; cdr3_aa: CASSEVSGGNYGYTF
v_call: TRBV29-1; clone_size: NA; j_call: TRBJ2-7; d_call: NA; cdr3_nt: TGCAGCGTTCTTGACAGCAGCTCCTACGAGCAGTACTTC; cdr3_aa: CSVLDSSSYEQYF
v_call: TRBV7-8; clone_size: NA; j_call: TRBJ1-1; d_call: TRBD1; cdr3_nt: TGTGCCAGCAGCTTAGCTGGATTGGACAGGGACACTGAAGCTTTCTTT; cdr3_aa: CASSLAGLDRDTEAFF
v_call: TRBV4-1; clone_size: NA; j_call: TRBJ1-5; d_call: NA; cdr3_nt: TGCGCCAGCAGCCGGGCCCTCAATCAGCCCCAGCATTTT; cdr3_aa: CASSRALNQPQHF
v_call: TRBV19; clone_size: NA; j_call: TRBJ2-4; d_call: TRBD2; cdr3_nt: TGTGCCAGTAGTATTGGTGAGGGGAGGGACATTCAGTACTTC; cdr3_aa: CASSIGEGRDIQYF
v_call: TRBV2; clone_size: NA; j_call: TRBJ2-2; d_call: NA; cdr3_nt: TGTGCCAGCAGTGGGCCAGTCGGGGAGCTGTTTTTT; cdr3_aa: CASSGPVGELFF
v_call: TRBV28; clone_size: NA; j_call: TRBJ1-5; d_call: NA; cdr3_nt: TGTGCCAGCAGTTTATTTGGGGGGGGAGGCGGTCAGCCCCAGCATTTT; cdr3_aa: CASSLFGGGGGQPQHF
v_call: TRBV19; clone_size: NA; j_call: TRBJ1-4; d_call: NA; cdr3_nt: TGTGCCAGTAGTATTCTGGGGGCCAATGAAAAACTGTTTTTT; cdr3_aa: CASSILGANEKLFF
v_call: TRBV5-1; clone_size: NA; j_call: TRBJ2-2; d_call: NA; cdr3_nt: TGCGCCAGCAGCCCTCTAGCGTCGAACACCGGGGAGCTGTTTTTT; cdr3_aa: CASSPLASNTGELFF
v_call: TRBV7-2; clone_size: NA; j_call: TRBJ2-3; d_call: TRBD2; cdr3_nt: TGTGCCAGCAGCCCGGCGAATACAGCGGGAGGGTGGGATACGCAGTATTTT; cdr3_aa: CASSPANTAGGWDTQYF
v_call: TRBV30; clone_size: NA; j_call: TRBJ2-5; d_call: TRBD2; cdr3_nt: TGTGCCTGGACCAAACCGAGTACCGGCGGGAGGAGTAAGACCCAGTACTTC; cdr3_aa: CAWTKPSTGGRSKTQYF
v_call: TRBV5-1; clone_size: once; j_call: TRBJ2-3; d_call: TRBD2; cdr3_nt: TGCGCCAGCGGTCTAGGTGGCGGGAGGCGGTCAGCAGATACGCAGTATTTT; cdr3_aa: CASGLGGGRRSADTQYF
v_call: TRBV19; clone_size: NA; j_call: TRBJ1-1; d_call: TRBD1; cdr3_nt: TGTGCCAGTAGTATAGATTTCTACGGGGGACAGGGTCGCACTGAAGCTTTCTTT; cdr3_aa: CASSIDFYGGQGRTEAFF
v_call: TRBV7-2; clone_size: NA; j_call: TRBJ2-7; d_call: TRBD2; cdr3_nt: TGTGCCAGCAGCTCTAGCGGGGCCTACGAGCAGTACTTC; cdr3_aa: CASSSSGAYEQYF
v_call: TRBV6-5; clone_size: NA; j_call: TRBJ2-7; d_call: TRBD2; cdr3_nt: TGTGCCAGCAGGCCCCCGGGACTAGCTTCCTACGAGCAGTACTTC; cdr3_aa: CASRPPGLASYEQYF
v_call: TRBV12-3/TRBV12-4; clone_size: NA; j_call: TRBJ2-1; d_call: NA; cdr3_nt: TGTGCCAGCAGTAACGCGGAGATCAAGCAGTTCTTC; cdr3_aa: CASSNAEIKQFF